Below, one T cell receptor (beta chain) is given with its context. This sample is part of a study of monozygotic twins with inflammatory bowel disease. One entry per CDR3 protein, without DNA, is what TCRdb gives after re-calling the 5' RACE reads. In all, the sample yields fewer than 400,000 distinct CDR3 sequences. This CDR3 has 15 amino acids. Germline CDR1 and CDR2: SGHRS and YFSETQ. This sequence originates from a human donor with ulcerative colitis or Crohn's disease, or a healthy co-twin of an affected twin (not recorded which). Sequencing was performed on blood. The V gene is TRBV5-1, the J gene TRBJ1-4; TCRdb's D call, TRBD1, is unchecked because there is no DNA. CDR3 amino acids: CASSVRDGYNEKLFF. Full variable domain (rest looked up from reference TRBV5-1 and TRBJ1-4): KAGVTQTPRYLIKTRGQQVTLSCSPISGHRSVSWYQQTPGQGLQFLFEYFSETQRNKGNFPGRFSGRQFSNSRSEMNVSTLELGDSALYLCASSVRDGYNEKLFFGSGTQLSVL.